This T cell receptor (beta chain) was obtained from a study of CD8+ T cells in alopecia areata. General study points: Compared with mice, patients displayed less clear TCR sharing, possibly for HLA-related reasons. Clonality was higher in lesional than normal scalp, especially in alopecia totalis/universalis.

The length of the CDR3 is 17 residues. The V and J ends lost 0 bases and 7 bases respectively, with 19 bases between them. Germline CDR1 and CDR2: LNHDA and SQIVND (reference sequence). Isolated RNA was reverse transcribed into cDNA used as the sequencing template. The data were produced by immunoSEQ multiplex PCR, yet TCRdb's version contains in-frame clones alone and is incomplete. The sample comprises 98,000 or so clones, under 60% of which are singletons, and 20% to 30% rests with the top ten. In the case of this clone: Its antigen is not identified.

Punch biopsies of lesional scalp, plus peripheral blood, were taken from alopecia areata patients. The specimen sequenced was NKG2D-low CD8+ T cells sorted from blood. The TCR was taken from a human donor with alopecia areata. The rearrangement links TRBV19 to TRBJ2-1; D gene uncertain. The CDR3 loop reads CASSIDDLAQVRNEQFF. The CDR3 coding sequence is TGTGCCAGTAGTATAGATGACCTCGCGCAAGTCAGAAATGAGCAGTTCTTC. Filled out from reference TRBV19 and TRBJ2-1, the complete variable domain reads DGGITQSPKYLFRKEGQNVTLSCEQNLNHDAMYWYRQDPGQGLRLIYYSQIVNDFQKGDIAEGYSVSREKKESFPLTVTSAQKNPTAFYLCASSIDDLAQVRNEQFFGPGTRLTVL.